These T cell receptor beta chains were read from a single sample in a study of blood T cells in healthy people across ages. TCRdb analysed the 5' RACE reads with MiXCR anew, one entry per CDR3 protein. The table lists 1.5 million to 2 million distinct CDR3 sequences, 28% of them singletons. Source material: blood. The receptors stem from a woman aged 25 to 39 in good health. Both conserved end residues are part of each CDR3. A D gene is named only where the DNA matches it firmly. Clone size, where shown, is once, few, many, or a class for clones that have expanded.

cdr3_nt cdr3_aa j_call d_call clone_size v_call
TGCGCCAGCAGCTTGCCGTCGGCGGGGAAACTCCAAGAGACCCAGTACTTC CASSLPSAGKLQETQYF TRBJ2-5 . few TRBV5-1
TGTGCCAGCAGCTTAGGCGGGCTAGCGAGGACCCAAGAGACCCAGTACTTC CASSLGGLARTQETQYF TRBJ2-5 . few TRBV7-2
TGTGCCAGCGGACGGACAGGAGTTAATACGCAGTATTTT CASGRTGVNTQYF TRBJ2-3 TRBD1 few TRBV7-9
TGTGCCAGCAGTTCGCAACAGGGGGCCTATGGCTACACCTTC CASSSQQGAYGYTF TRBJ1-2 TRBD1 few TRBV28
TGTGCCAGCAGCTTGCCCCAAGCGGTTACCACAGATACGCAGTATTTT CASSLPQAVTTDTQYF TRBJ2-3 . . TRBV11-2
TGTGCCAGCAGTTCGACAGGGGCCCGGGAGCTGTTTTTT CASSSTGARELFF TRBJ2-2 TRBD1 . TRBV28
TGTGCTAGTGGTTTGTTAAGCCACGAAGCTTTCTTT CASGLLSHEAFF TRBJ1-1 . few TRBV12-5
TGTGCCAGCAGTTTAAGGTCCGGGACAGGGAGGGGTACTGAAGCTTTCTTT CASSLRSGTGRGTEAFF TRBJ1-1 TRBD1 . TRBV27
TGCGCCAGCAGCCCATCGGGGACAGCTAATCAGCCCCAGCATTTT CASSPSGTANQPQHF TRBJ1-5 TRBD1 . TRBV5-1
TGTGCCAGCAGCTTAAGCGGTCGCCTAGCGGGTCTCGTTGAGCAGTTCTTC CASSLSGRLAGLVEQFF TRBJ2-1 TRBD2 many TRBV7-2
TGTGCCAGCAGCTTGCAGCGGGACACTGAAGCTTTCTTT CASSLQRDTEAFF TRBJ1-1 . . TRBV5-5
TGTGCCACCATGGACAGGACGGGCGGGGCCAACGTCCTGACTTTC CATMDRTGGANVLTF TRBJ2-6 TRBD1 many TRBV10-3
TGTGCCAGCAGGGGACAGGGGAATTTGCGGAATCAGCCCCAGCATTTT CASRGQGNLRNQPQHF TRBJ1-5 TRBD1 few TRBV27
TGTGCCAGCAGCAGTCCGCCGGGACAGGTCTCGAACACTGAAGCTTTCTTT CASSSPPGQVSNTEAFF TRBJ1-1 TRBD1 . TRBV28
TGCGCCAGCAGTCCTAGGACAGGCGACACCGGGGAGCTGTTTTTT CASSPRTGDTGELFF TRBJ2-2 TRBD1 many TRBV18
TGCAGTGCTAGGAATCGACTAGCAGATACGCAGTATTTT CSARNRLADTQYF TRBJ2-3 . many TRBV20-1
TGCGCCAGCAGCCCCCGGGGGAAAAGCGACTATGGCTACACCTTC CASSPRGKSDYGYTF TRBJ1-2 . few TRBV5-1
TGTGCCAGCAGTACCTTCACAGATACGCAGTATTTT CASSTFTDTQYF TRBJ2-3 . . TRBV27
TGTGCCAGCAGCCCCGTGGCCGGGACTGGCACAGATACGCAGTATTTT CASSPVAGTGTDTQYF TRBJ2-3 . once TRBV7-2
TGTGCCAGCAGTCGAGTCGAGACCAATGAAAAACTGTTTTTT CASSRVETNEKLFF TRBJ1-4 . few TRBV4-2
TGTGCCAGCCAGGGGGGGGGTGATGAGCAGTTCTTC CASQGGGDEQFF TRBJ2-1 . . TRBV27
TGTGCCTGGAGTCGGGACAGAATCTATGGCTACACCTTC CAWSRDRIYGYTF TRBJ1-2 TRBD1 . TRBV30
TGTGCCAGCAGCCAAGGTCCGGGACAGGGCAACGAGCAGTACTTC CASSQGPGQGNEQYF TRBJ2-7 TRBD1 . TRBV3-1
TGTGCCAGCTCACCGACCGGGACAAACCAAGAGACCCAGTACTTC CASSPTGTNQETQYF TRBJ2-5 . . TRBV18
TGTGCCATCAATGAAGAGGACTCCTACGAGCAGTACTTC CAINEEDSYEQYF TRBJ2-7 . . TRBV10-3
TGTGCCAGCAGCTTAGTAGGGTCAGGATATGGGGTTGGCTACACCTTC CASSLVGSGYGVGYTF TRBJ1-2 . . TRBV7-2
TGTGCCAGCAGCGTCCTATCGGGGAGCCAAGAGACCCAGTACTTC CASSVLSGSQETQYF TRBJ2-5 . . TRBV9
TGTGCCAGCAGCCCGGGACAGGGATTCTCCAACTATGGCTACACCTTC CASSPGQGFSNYGYTF TRBJ1-2 TRBD1 . TRBV7-9
TGCAGTGCTAGACCCCCATCTAGCGGGAGGCTCTACGAGCAGTACTTC CSARPPSSGRLYEQYF TRBJ2-7 TRBD2 few TRBV20-1
TGTGCCAGCGGACTTTACGATGAGCAGTACTTC CASGLYDEQYF TRBJ2-5 . . TRBV12-3/TRBV12-4
TGTGCCAGCAGGTCAAGCTCCTACGAGCAGTACTTC CASRSSSYEQYF TRBJ2-7 . many TRBV12-3/TRBV12-4
TGTGCCAGCAGCTCGGGAAGACTAGCGGGGGCCAGCTCCTACGAGCAGTACTTC CASSSGRLAGASSYEQYF TRBJ2-7 TRBD2 few TRBV7-2
TGTGCCAGCAGCAAAGGGGTCACAGCAACTAATGAAAAACTGTTTTTT CASSKGVTATNEKLFF TRBJ1-4 . . TRBV7-9
TGTGCCAGCAGTTCCCAGGGATGGCGAGAGACCCAGTACTTC CASSSQGWRETQYF TRBJ2-5 . . TRBV28
TGTGCCAGCAGCCCGCGACAGCCCCTCACGAACACTGAAGCTTTCTTT CASSPRQPLTNTEAFF TRBJ1-1 . . TRBV11-2
TGCGCCAGCAACTCCGGGGGGCTAAGCTCCTACAATGAGCAGTTCTTC CASNSGGLSSYNEQFF TRBJ2-1 . once TRBV5-1
TGTGCCAGCAGCATCTCCCCGGGTCTCTTATACGAGCTGTACTTC CASSISPGLLYELYF TRBJ2-4 . . TRBV7-3
TGTGCCGGCAGTTTATCCCCGGACGCCGGGGAGCAGTACTTC CAGSLSPDAGEQYF TRBJ2-5 . . TRBV27
TGCGCCAGCATCGAGTCAGTGGGACAGGGGTCTGGTGAGCAGTACTTC CASIESVGQGSGEQYF TRBJ2-7 TRBD1 many TRBV10-2
TGTGCCAGCAGTTTTACCGAGTACAATGAGCAGTTCTTC CASSFTEYNEQFF TRBJ2-1 . . TRBV6-6
TGTGCCACCAGTGATTTTTTGGGTAAAGGCTACACCTTC CATSDFLGKGYTF TRBJ1-2 . few TRBV24-1
TGCAGCGTGACAGGCCCGACCGGGGAGCTGTTTTTT CSVTGPTGELFF TRBJ2-2 . few TRBV29-1
TGCAGTGTAGATTTGGCCGGGGAGCTGTTTTTT CSVDLAGELFF TRBJ2-2 . . TRBV20-1
TGCGCCAGCCGGCAGGGTACATACAATGAGCAGTTCTTC CASRQGTYNEQFF TRBJ2-1 . many TRBV5-1
TGCAGTGCTAGAAAAATTGGGTGGGACGTCTCCTACGAGCAGTACTTC CSARKIGWDVSYEQYF TRBJ2-7 . few TRBV20-1
TGTGCCAGCAGCCACGGAGGGTGGAATCAGCCCCAGCATTTT CASSHGGWNQPQHF TRBJ1-5 . few TRBV7-2
TGTGCCGGCGCACCAGGGACAGGGGAAGCTAACTATGGCTACACCTTC CAGAPGTGEANYGYTF TRBJ1-2 TRBD1 . TRBV5-6
TGCAGTGCTAGAGATCGCCGGCTAGGAAAAGAGACCCAGTACTTC CSARDRRLGKETQYF TRBJ2-5 . many TRBV20-1
TGTGCCACCAGTGATTCCGGGAACTATGGCTACACCTTC CATSDSGNYGYTF TRBJ1-2 . few TRBV24-1
TGCAGCGGTGAAGATCCGGGACAATATCTAGCCACTGAAGCTTTCTTT CSGEDPGQYLATEAFF TRBJ1-1 . . TRBV29-1
TGTGCCAGCAGCTTACGAGGGGAGGAGCTGTTTTTT CASSLRGEELFF TRBJ2-2 . . TRBV11-3
TGTGCCAGCAGCTTCCCGGGGCGCGACGACACAGATACGCAGTATTTT CASSFPGRDDTDTQYF TRBJ2-3 . few TRBV5-6
TGCGCCAGCAGCCAAGTGGGGGGGGACGGTTTCTATGGCTACACCTTC CASSQVGGDGFYGYTF TRBJ1-2 . few TRBV4-1
TGTGCCAGCGGCACCGGGACAGGGGTCGACGAGCAGTACTTC CASGTGTGVDEQYF TRBJ2-7 TRBD1 . TRBV2
TGTGCCAGCAGCCGTCAGCGCACCACTGGAAACACCATATATTTT CASSRQRTTGNTIYF TRBJ1-3 . few TRBV27
TGCGCCAGCAGCCTGAGGGGGGGCGTGATCACAGATACGCAGTATTTT CASSLRGGVITDTQYF TRBJ2-3 . . TRBV5-1
TGTGCCAGCAGCTTAGGCCAGCTCACCACAGATACGCAGTATTTT CASSLGQLTTDTQYF TRBJ2-3 . . TRBV7-6
TGCAGCGTTGGAGTTACAGGGTCGAGGGACTACGAGCAGTACTTC CSVGVTGSRDYEQYF TRBJ2-7 . . TRBV29-1